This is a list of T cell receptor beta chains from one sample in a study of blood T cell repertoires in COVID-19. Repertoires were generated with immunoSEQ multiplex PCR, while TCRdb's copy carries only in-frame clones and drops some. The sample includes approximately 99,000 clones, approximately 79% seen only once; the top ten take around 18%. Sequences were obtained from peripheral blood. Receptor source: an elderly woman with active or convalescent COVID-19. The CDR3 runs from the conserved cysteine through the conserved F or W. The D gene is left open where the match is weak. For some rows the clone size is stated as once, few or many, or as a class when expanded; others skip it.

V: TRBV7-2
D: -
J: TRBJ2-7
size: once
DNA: TGTGCCAGCAGCTTATACGACAGTCGGGAGCAGTACTTC
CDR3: CASSLYDSREQYF

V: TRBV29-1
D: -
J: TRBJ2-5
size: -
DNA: TGCAGCGCCAAGCTCGGAGAGACCCAGTACTTC
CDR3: CSAKLGETQYF

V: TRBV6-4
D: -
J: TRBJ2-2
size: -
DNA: TGTGCCAGCAGACGGACTTTCAACACCGGGGAGCTGTTTTTT
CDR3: CASRRTFNTGELFF

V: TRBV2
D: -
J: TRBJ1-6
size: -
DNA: TGTGCCAGCACGTTAGGGGGAGATAATTCACCCCTCCACTTT
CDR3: CASTLGGDNSPLHF

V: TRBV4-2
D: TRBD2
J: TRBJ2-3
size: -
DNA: TGTGCCAGCAGCCAACCCAGCGGGGGAGTCACAGATACGCAGTATTTT
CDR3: CASSQPSGGVTDTQYF

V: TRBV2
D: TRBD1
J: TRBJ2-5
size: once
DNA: TGTGCCAGCAAGTTGGACAGGGGTACGGAGACCCAGTACTTC
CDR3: CASKLDRGTETQYF

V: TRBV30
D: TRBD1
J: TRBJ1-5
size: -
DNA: TGTGCCTGGAGTTTTCAGGGGGATCAGCCCCAGCATTTT
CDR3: CAWSFQGDQPQHF

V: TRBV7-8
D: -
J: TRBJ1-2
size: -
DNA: TGTGCCAGCAGCTTAGAAGTCGGGGGGAATGGCTACACCTTC
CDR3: CASSLEVGGNGYTF

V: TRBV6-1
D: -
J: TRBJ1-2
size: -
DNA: TGTGCCAGCAGTGGAGAAGGAGGTACTTTTAACTATGGCTACACCTTC
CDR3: CASSGEGGTFNYGYTF

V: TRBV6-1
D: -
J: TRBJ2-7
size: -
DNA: TGTGCCAGCAGTGAAGCAGGCAGGGCACAAAAGCAGTACTTC
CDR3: CASSEAGRAQKQYF

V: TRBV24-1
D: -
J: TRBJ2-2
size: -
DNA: TGTGCCACCAGTGATTTGTTCTGGGACAAGGGAAACACCGGGGAGCTGTTTTTT
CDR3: CATSDLFWDKGNTGELFF

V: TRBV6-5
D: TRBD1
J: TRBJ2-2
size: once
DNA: TGTGCCAGCCTAAAGGACAGGGTAAACACCGGGGAGCTGTTTTTT
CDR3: CASLKDRVNTGELFF

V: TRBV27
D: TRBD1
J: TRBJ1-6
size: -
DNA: TGTGCCAGCAGTTTGGGGACAGGCCCTAGGTCACCCCTCCACTTT
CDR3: CASSLGTGPRSPLHF

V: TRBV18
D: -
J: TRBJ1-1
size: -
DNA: TGTGCCAGCTCACCGGGCGGGTCTAAGGCTTTCTTT
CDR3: CASSPGGSKAFF

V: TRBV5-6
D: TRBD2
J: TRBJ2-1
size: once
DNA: TGTGCCAGCAGCTTGCGTGGACTAGCGGACAATGAGCAGTTCTTC
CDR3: CASSLRGLADNEQFF

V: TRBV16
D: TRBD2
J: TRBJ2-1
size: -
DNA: TGTGCCAGCAGCCGTACTAGCGGGGGACACAATGAGCAGTTCTTC
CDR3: CASSRTSGGHNEQFF

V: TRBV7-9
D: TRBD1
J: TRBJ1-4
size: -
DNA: TGTGCCAGCAGCCCCCCTGACAGGGGGTATGAAAAACTGTTTTTT
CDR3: CASSPPDRGYEKLFF

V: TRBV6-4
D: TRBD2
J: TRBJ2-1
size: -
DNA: TGTGCCAGCAGGCACACTAGCGGGAATAATGAGCAGTTCTTC
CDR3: CASRHTSGNNEQFF

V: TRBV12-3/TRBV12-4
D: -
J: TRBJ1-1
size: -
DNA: TGTGCCAGCAGTTCGTCGGGTGGAGGAGCTTTCTTT
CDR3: CASSSSGGGAFF

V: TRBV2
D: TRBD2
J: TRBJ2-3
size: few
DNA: TGTGCCAGCAGTGCTCTAGCGGGAGGTACGACAGATACGCAGTATTTT
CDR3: CASSALAGGTTDTQYF

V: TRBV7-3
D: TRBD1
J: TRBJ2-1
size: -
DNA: TGTGCCAGCAGCCCCCTTGGGACAGGGTTCAACAATGAGCAGTTCTTC
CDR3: CASSPLGTGFNNEQFF

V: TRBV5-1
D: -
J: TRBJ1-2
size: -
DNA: TGCGCCAGCAGCTTGGGGGCAGAGAATAACTATGGCTACACCTTC
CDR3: CASSLGAENNYGYTF

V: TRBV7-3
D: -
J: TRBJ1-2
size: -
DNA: TGTGCCAGCAGCTTAAAGGCCAGGGACTATGGCTACACCTTC
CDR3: CASSLKARDYGYTF

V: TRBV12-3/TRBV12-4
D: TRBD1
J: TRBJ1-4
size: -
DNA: TGTGCCTCTAGACAGGGGGCGGGTGAAAAACTGTTTTTT
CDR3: CASRQGAGEKLFF

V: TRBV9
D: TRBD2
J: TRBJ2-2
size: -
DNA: TGTGCCAGCAGCGTAGGAAATAGCGGGAGGGCCGGGGAGCTGTTTTTT
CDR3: CASSVGNSGRAGELFF

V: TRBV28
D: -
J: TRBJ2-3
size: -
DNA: TGTGCCAGCAATTCGGTAGAGTCAGGAATTACAGATACGCAGTATTTT
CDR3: CASNSVESGITDTQYF

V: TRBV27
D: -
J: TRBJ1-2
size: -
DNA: TGTGCCAGCAGTTTAAAGCCAGGGGTTAACTATGGCTACACCTTC
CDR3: CASSLKPGVNYGYTF

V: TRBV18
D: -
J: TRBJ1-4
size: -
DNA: TGTGCCAGCTCACCACGGAAACCAGGGGCAACTAATGAAAAACTGTTTTTT
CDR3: CASSPRKPGATNEKLFF